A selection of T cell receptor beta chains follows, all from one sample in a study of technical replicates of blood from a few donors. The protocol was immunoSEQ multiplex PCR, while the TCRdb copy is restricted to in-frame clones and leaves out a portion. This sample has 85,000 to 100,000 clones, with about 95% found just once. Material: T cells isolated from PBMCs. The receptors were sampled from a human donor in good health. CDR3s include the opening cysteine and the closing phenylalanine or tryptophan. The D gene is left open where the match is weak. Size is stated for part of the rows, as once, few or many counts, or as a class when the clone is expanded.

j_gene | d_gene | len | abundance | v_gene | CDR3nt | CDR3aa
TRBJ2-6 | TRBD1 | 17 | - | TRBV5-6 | TGTGCCAGCAGCTCGGACAGGGGAGGGTCTGGGGCCAACGTCCTGACTTTC | CASSSDRGGSGANVLTF
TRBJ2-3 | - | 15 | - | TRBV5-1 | TGCGCCAGCAGCTTGGAACTAGCTGTAGTAGATACGCAGTATTTT | CASSLELAVVDTQYF
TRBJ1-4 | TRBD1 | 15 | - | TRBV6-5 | TGTGCCAGCACAACAGGGGCGAGACCCGGGGGAAAACTGTTTTTT | CASTTGARPGGKLFF
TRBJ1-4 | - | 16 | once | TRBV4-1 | TGCGCCAGCAGCCAGGGGTTCAGGGGCGGAGGTGAAAAACTGTTTTTT | CASSQGFRGGGEKLFF
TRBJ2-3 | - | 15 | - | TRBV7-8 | TGTGCCAGCAGCCCCTCTGGAGGTGGCACAGATACGCAGTATTTT | CASSPSGGGTDTQYF
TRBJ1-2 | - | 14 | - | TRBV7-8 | TGTGCCAGCAGCTTCGGGCAGGGCGTTTTTGGCTACACCTTC | CASSFGQGVFGYTF
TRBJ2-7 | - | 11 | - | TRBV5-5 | TGTGCCAGCAGCCCCCTCTCGGAGCAGTACTTC | CASSPLSEQYF
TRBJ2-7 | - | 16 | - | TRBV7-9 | TGTGCCAGCAGCTTAGGCCCACAGATTTCCAAATACGAGCAGTACTTC | CASSLGPQISKYEQYF
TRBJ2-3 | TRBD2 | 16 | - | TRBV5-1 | TGCGCCAGCAGCTTGGCGTCTAGCGGGGTTGGAGATACGCAGTATTTT | CASSLASSGVGDTQYF
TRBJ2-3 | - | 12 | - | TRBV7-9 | TGTGCCAGCAGCCTATCTAGCCACCCCCCGTATTTT | CASSLSSHPPYF
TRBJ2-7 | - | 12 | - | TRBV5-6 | TGTGCCAGCAGCTATACAACCTACGAGCAGTACTTC | CASSYTTYEQYF
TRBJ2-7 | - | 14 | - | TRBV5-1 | TGCGCCAGCAGCTTGGTAGGGGGATCCTACGAGCAGTACTTC | CASSLVGGSYEQYF
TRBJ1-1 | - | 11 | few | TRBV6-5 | TGTGCCAGCATAACGGGGACTGAAGCTTTCTTT | CASITGTEAFF
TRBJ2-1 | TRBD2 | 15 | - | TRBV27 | TGTGCCAGCAGTGTCGGAGCGGGAGGGCCAGATGAGCAGTTCTTC | CASSVGAGGPDEQFF
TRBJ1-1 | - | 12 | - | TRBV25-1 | TGTGCCAGCTCCGAGGGGGGGTTTGAAGCTTTCTTT | CASSEGGFEAFF
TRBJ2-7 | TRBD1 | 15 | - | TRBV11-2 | TGTGCCAGCAGCCCCCGGGACAGGGGTTCTTACGAGCAGTACTTC | CASSPRDRGSYEQYF
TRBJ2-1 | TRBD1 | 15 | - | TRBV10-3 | TGTGCCATCACCCCCGGGACAGAGTCCTACAATGAGCAGTTCTTC | CAITPGTESYNEQFF
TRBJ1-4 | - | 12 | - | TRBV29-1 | TGCAGCGTCGCCGCGGCCAGTGAAAAACTGTTTTTT | CSVAAASEKLFF
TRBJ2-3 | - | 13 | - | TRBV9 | TGTGCCAGCAGCGTGGCAGTCACAGATACGCAGTATTTT | CASSVAVTDTQYF
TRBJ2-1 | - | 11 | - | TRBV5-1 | TGCGCCAGCAGCTTGATCGATGAGCAGTTCTTC | CASSLIDEQFF
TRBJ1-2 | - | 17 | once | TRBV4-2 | TGTGCCAGCAGCCAAGAGGACAATGCGGCATGCCACTATGGCTACACCTTC | CASSQEDNAACHYGYTF
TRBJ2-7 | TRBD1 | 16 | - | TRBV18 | TGTGCCAGCTCACCCCCCTGGACAGGGGGGGCGGGGGAGCAGTACTTC | CASSPPWTGGAGEQYF
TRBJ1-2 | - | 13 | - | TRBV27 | TGTGCCAGCAGACCTGACACCCTCTATGGCTACACCTTC | CASRPDTLYGYTF
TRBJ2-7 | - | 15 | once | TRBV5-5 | TGTGCCAGCAGCTTGGGGGCGACATCCTCCTACGAGCAGTACTTC | CASSLGATSSYEQYF
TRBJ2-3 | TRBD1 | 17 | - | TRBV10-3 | TGTGCCATCAGTGAACACAAGGGACAGGGAAGGACAGATACGCAGTATTTT | CAISEHKGQGRTDTQYF
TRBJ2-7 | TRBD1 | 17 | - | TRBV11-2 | TGTGCCAGCAGCTCCACCGCGGACAGGGTGCTGTTATACGAGCAGTACTTC | CASSSTADRVLLYEQYF
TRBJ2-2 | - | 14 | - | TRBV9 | TGTGCCAGCAGCGTGGGAGGATCAACCGGGGAGCTGTTTTTT | CASSVGGSTGELFF
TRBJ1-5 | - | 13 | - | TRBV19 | TGTGCCAGTAGTATAACACCCAATCAGCCCCAGCATTTT | CASSITPNQPQHF
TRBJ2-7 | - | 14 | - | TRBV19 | TGTGCCAGTAGTATCGCTCCGCATCTCGGCGAGCAGTACTTC | CASSIAPHLGEQYF
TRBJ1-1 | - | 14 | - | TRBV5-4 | TGTGCCAGCAGCTTGGGTTGGCGGGACACTGAAGCTTTCTTT | CASSLGWRDTEAFF
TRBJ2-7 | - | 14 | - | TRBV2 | TGTGCCAGCAGTGATTTATCCGTATCCTACGAGCAGTACTTC | CASSDLSVSYEQYF
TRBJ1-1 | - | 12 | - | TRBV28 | TGTGCCAGCAGTCCCCGACAGCCTGAAGCTTTCTTT | CASSPRQPEAFF
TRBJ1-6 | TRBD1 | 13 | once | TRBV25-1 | TGTGCCAGCAAAGGACAGGGGGATTCACCCCTCCACTTT | CASKGQGDSPLHF
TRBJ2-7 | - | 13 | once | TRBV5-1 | TGCGCCAGCAGCCAAGGGGCATCCTACGAGCAGTACTTC | CASSQGASYEQYF
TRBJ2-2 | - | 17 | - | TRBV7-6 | TGTGCCAGCAGAATAGCCGCGGGGCAGTATGACACCGGGGAGCTGTTTTTT | CASRIAAGQYDTGELFF
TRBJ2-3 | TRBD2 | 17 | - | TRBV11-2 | TGTGCCAGCAGCCACCCACTAGCGGGAGGGAGGTCAGATACGCAGTATTTT | CASSHPLAGGRSDTQYF
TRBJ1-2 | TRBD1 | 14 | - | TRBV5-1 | TGCGCCAGCAGCCCAGACAGGGGAAGCTATGGCTACACCTTC | CASSPDRGSYGYTF
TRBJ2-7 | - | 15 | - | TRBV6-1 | TGTGCCAGCAGTGAACCGATAGGGGCCTCCTACGAGCAGTACTTC | CASSEPIGASYEQYF
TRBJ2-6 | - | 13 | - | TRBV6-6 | TGTGCCAGCAGTGGGGCCGGGTCAGCCGTCCTGACTTTC | CASSGAGSAVLTF
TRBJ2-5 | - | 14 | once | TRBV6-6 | TGTGCCAGCAGCCTGTTCGGAAGCGAAGAGACCCAGTACTTC | CASSLFGSEETQYF